What follows describes a single T cell receptor (beta chain). TCRdb ran MiXCR on the 5' RACE reads and lists one entry per CDR3 protein. The table shows over 60,000 distinct CDR3 sequences, with 16% occurring only once. Germline CDR1 reads SGHTA; CDR2 reads FQGNSA. This CDR3 has 14 amino acids. V was trimmed by 2 bases and J by 0 bases, leaving 8 bases between them. The data stem from a study of T-cell memory formation after mild COVID-19. The sequenced sample consisted of PBMCs or a T cell subset sorted from them (not recorded which). This receptor was identified in an adult woman who had mild COVID-19 (a few samples of this study predate the infection). Cell type and time point are not known. The chain recombines TRBV7-2 with TRBJ2-7; perhaps D is TRBD1 or TRBD2 (5 bases each). The CDR3 DNA is TGTGCCAGCAGCTTATGGGGGTCCTCCTACGAGCAGTACTTC. Translated: CASSLWGSSYEQYF.